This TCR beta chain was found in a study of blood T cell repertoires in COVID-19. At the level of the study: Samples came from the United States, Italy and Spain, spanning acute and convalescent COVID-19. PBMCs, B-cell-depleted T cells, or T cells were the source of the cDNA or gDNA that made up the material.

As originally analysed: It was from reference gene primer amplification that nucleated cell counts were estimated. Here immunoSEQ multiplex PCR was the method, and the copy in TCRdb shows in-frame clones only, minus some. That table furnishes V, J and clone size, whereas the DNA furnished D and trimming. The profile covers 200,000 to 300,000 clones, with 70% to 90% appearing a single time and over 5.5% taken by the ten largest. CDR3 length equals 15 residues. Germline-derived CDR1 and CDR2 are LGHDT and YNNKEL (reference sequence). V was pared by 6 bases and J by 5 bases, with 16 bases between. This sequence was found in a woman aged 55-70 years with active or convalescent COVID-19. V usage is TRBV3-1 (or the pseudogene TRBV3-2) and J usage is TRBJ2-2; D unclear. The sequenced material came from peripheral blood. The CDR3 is CASRVWADLTGELFF. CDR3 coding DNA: TGTGCCAGCAGGGTCTGGGCAGACCTTACCGGGGAGCTGTTTTTT.